The present TCR beta chain was sequenced within a study of blood T cell repertoires in COVID-19. Study in general: PBMCs, B-cell-depleted T cells, or T cells were the source of the cDNA or gDNA that made up the material.

Authors' methods: The authors estimated nucleated cell counts from reference gene primer amplification. Only in-frame clones appear in the TCRdb table, and some are missing; sequencing was by immunoSEQ multiplex PCR. V, J and clone size are taken as reported in that table, and D and trimming were inferred from the DNA itself. The data show 95,000 to 150,000 clones, nearly 90% seen once. The Seattle site enrolled patients during active infection and followed them longitudinally. The source material was peripheral blood. The sequence came from a woman aged 55-70 years with COVID-19, enrolled during active disease.

This chain's CDR3 is CASSYPDSDSYEQYF. The CDR3 DNA is TGTGCCAGCAGTTACCCCGACAGCGACTCCTACGAGCAGTACTTC. The chain joins TRBV6-5 to TRBJ2-7; a weak D match, TRBD1 (5 bases). The CDR3 totals 15 residues. Trimming left V 2 bases short and J 0 bases short, with 11 bases between. From germline, CDR1 is MNHEY and CDR2 SVGAGI.